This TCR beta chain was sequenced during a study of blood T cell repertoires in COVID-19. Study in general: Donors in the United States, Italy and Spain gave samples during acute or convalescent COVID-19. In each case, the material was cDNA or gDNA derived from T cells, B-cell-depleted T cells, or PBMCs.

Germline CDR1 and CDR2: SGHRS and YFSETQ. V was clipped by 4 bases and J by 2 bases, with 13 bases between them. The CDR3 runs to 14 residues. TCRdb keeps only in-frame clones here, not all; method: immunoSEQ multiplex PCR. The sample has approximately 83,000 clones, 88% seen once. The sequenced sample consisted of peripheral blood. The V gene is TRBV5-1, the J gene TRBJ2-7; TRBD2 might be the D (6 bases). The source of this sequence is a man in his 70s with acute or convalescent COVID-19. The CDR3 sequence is CASSHTSPTYEQYF. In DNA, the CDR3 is TGCGCCAGCAGCCATACTAGCCCCACCTACGAGCAGTACTTC.